This T cell receptor beta chain was found in a study of CD8 T cells in ankylosing spondylitis. Study results and caveats: What seemed typical of ankylosing spondylitis blood was a TCR beta motif built from roughly 8 highly homologous variants.

J was trimmed by 4 bases and V by 6 bases; bases with no gene match: 8. The CDR3 is made up of 13 amino acids. CDR1 and CDR2 (germline): DFQATT, SNEGSKA (reference sequence). This clonotype was seen at least ten times. Its antigen is not identified. MiXCR was run by TCRdb on the 5' RACE reads, yielding one entry per CDR3 protein. The profile covers about 230,000 distinct CDR3 sequences, with approximately 7.6% appearing a single time and roughly 5% taken by the ten largest. This rearrangement joins TRBV20-1 to TRBJ1-1, with 7 bases fitting TRBD1. The sequence was collected from a female donor with ankylosing spondylitis or in good health (not recorded which). The sequencing input was blood, either unsorted or a sorted T cell fraction (not recorded which). The CDR3 DNA follows: TGCAGTGCCACCCCCAGGGGGACCACTGAAGCTTTCTTT. Amino acids: CSATPRGTTEAFF.